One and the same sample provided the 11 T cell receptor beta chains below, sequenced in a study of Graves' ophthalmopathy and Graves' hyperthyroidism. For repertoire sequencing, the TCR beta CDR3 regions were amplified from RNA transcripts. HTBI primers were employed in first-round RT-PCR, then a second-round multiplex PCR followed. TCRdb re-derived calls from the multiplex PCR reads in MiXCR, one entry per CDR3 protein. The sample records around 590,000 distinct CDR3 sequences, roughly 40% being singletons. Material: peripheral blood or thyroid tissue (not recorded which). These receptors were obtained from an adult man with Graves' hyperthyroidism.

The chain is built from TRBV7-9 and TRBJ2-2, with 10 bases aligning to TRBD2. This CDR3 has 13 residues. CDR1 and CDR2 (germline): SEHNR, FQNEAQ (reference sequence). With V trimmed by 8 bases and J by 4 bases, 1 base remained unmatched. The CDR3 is CASGTSVTGELFF. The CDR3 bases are TGTGCCAGCGGGACTAGCGTCACCGGGGAGCTGTTTTTT.

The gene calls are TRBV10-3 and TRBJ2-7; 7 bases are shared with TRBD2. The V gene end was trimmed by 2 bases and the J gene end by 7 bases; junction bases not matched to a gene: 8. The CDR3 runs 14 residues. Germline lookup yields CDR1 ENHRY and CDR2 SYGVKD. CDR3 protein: CAISERGSFYEQYF. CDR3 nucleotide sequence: TGTGCCATCAGTGAGCGCGGGAGCTTCTATGAGCAGTACTTC.

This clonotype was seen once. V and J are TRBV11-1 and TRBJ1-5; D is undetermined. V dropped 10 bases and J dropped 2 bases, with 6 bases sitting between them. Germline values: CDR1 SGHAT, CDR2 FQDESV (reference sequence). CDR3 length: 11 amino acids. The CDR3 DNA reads TGTGCCAACAGAGGCAATCAGCCCCAGCATTTT. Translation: CANRGNQPQHF.

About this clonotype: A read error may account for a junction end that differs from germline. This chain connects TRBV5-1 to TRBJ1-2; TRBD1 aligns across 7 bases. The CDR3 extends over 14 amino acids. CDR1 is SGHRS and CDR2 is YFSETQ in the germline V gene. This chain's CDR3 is CASSFGQADYGCTF. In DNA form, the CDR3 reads TGCGCCAGCAGTTTTGGACAGGCGGACTATGGCTGCACCTTC.

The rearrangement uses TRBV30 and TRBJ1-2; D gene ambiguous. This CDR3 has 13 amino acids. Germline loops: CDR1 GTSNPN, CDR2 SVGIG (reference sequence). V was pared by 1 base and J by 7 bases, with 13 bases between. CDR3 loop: CAWSATEICGYTF. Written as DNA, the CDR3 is TGTGCCTGGAGTGCTACAGAAATATGTGGCTACACCTTC.

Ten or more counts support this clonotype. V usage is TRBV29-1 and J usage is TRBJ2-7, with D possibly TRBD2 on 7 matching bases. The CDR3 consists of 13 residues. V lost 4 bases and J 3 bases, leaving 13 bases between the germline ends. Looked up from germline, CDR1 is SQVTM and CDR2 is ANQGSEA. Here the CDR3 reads CSVVPAGHYEQYF. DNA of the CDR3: TGCAGCGTTGTTCCAGCGGGACACTACGAGCAGTACTTC.

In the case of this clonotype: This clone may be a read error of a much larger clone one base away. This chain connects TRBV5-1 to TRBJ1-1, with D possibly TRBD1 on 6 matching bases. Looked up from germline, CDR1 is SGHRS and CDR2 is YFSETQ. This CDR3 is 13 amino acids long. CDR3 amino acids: CASRVDRNAEAFF. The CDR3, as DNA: TGCGCCAGCAGAGTTGACAGGAACGCTGAAGCTTTCTTT.

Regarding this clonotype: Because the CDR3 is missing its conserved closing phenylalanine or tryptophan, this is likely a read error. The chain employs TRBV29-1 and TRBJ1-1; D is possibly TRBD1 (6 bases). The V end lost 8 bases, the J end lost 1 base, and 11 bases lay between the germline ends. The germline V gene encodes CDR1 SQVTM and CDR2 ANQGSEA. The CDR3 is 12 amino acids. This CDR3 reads CSTIQGNTEAFL. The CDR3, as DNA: TGCAGCACGATACAGGGGAACACTGAAGCTTTCCTT.

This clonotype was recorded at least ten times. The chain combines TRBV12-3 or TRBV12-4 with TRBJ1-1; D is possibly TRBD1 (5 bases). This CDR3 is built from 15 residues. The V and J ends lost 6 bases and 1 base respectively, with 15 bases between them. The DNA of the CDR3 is TGTGCCAGCAGCCCCAACCAGGGCGGGAACACTGAAGCTTTCTTT. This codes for CASSPNQGGNTEAFF.

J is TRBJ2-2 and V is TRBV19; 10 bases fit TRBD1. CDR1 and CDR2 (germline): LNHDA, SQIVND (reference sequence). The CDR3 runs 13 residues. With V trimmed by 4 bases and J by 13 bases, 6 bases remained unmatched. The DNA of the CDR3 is TGTGCCAGTAGTAATAATAGGGACAGGGGGCTGTTTTTT. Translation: CASSNNRDRGLFF.

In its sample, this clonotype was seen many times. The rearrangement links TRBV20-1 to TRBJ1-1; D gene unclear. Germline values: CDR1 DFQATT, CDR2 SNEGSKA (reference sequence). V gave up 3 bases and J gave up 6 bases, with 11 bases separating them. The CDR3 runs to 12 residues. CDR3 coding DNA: TGCAGTGCTAGTTCGATCGCGCCTGAAGCTTTCTTT. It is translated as CSASSIAPEAFF.